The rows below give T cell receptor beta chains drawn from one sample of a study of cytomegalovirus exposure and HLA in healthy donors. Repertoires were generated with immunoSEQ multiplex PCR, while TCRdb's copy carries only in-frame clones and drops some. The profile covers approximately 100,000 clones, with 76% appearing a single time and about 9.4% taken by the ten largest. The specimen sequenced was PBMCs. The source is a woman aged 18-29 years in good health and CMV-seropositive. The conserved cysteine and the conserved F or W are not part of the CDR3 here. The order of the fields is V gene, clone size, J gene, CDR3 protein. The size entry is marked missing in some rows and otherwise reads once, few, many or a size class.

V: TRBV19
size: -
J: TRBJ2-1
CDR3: ATGKVGREHDDEQF

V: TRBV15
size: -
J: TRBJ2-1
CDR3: ATSRDGAKGLREQF

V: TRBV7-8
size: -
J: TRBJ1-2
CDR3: ASSLRGTGVGLNGYT

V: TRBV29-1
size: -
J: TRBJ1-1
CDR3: SAIQGQNTEAF

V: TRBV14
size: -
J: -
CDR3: ASSHSYEQY

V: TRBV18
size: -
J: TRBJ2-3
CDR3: ASSPQKGQPWSDTQY

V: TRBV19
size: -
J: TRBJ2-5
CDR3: ASSLGLSGGETQY

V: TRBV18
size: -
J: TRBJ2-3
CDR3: ASSPDSTQATQY

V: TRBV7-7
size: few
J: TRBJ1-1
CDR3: ASSLDKNTEAF

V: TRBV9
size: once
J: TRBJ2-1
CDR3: ASSGGIAGRNYNEQF

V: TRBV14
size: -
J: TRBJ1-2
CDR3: ASSQGPNYGYT

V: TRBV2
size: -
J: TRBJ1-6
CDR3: ASLTGVRAPLH

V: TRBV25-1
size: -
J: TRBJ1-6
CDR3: ASSDSGLPPSYNSPLH

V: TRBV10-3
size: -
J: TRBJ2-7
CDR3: AISEATGNEQY

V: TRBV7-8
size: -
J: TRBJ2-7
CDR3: ASSDLWEGNYEQY

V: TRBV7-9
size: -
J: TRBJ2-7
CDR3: ASSLPAGTPYEQY

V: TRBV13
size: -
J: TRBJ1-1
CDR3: ASGGAANTEAF

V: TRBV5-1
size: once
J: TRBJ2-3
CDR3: ASSYYGGSTDTQY

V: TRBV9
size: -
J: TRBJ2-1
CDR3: ASSAGTHSYNEQF

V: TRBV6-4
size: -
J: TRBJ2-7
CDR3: ASSEWRAAGHEQY

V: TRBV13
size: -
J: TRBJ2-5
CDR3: ASSPYGSGGAWETQY

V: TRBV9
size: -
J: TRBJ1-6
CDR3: ASSVYRNSPLH

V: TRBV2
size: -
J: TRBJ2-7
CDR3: ASVGTFYEQY